This T cell receptor beta chain was captured by sequencing in a study of CD8 T cells in Susac syndrome. RNA in amounts of about 0.45 to 1 ug was reverse transcribed with random hexamers. Amplification of TCR beta CDR3 was carried out by immunoSEQ multiplex PCR, which covered 54 Vbeta and 13 Jbeta segments. TCRdb re-called the immunoSEQ multiplex PCR reads with MiXCR, one entry per CDR3 protein. This table has approximately 190,000 distinct CDR3 sequences, roughly 94% appearing once. With 4 bases removed from V and 2 bases from J, the gap between germline ends came to 21 bases. Germline CDR1 MGHRA, CDR2 YSYEKL. The CDR3 has 18 amino acids.

The TCR was taken from a human donor with Susac syndrome. The sample was CD8+ T cells from PBMCs. The V call is TRBV4-1, the J call TRBJ1-5, with TRBD1 as a possible D gene (5 bases). In DNA, the CDR3 is TGCGCCAGCAGCCCGGAGTGGGGCGTGATTAATGGCAATCAGCCCCAGCATTTT. The encoded protein is CASSPEWGVINGNQPQHF.